This TCR beta chain was captured by sequencing in a study of T cell responses to AZD1222 COVID-19 vaccine. TCRdb keeps only in-frame clones here, not all; method: immunoSEQ multiplex PCR. Found here are around 140,000 clones, about 82% of them singletons; the top ten hold 7.9%. This CDR3 has 14 residues. Between the trimmed V and J ends, which lost 2 bases and 3 bases, there was a span of 11 bases. Germline V gene data show CDR1 as SGHAT and CDR2 as FQNNGV. General observations from the study: Reports indicate that nearly half of spike-specific TCRs are directed at unmutated variant regions. Donors in the cohort were predominantly white British and more often female, and clonal diversity was possibly underestimated.

A note on this clone: Its matching antigen is unknown.

Sequenced material: peripheral blood, taken 28 days after the second dose of the MenACWY control vaccine. The TCR was taken from an adult who received the MenACWY meningococcal vaccine as a control. This chain uses TRBV11-2 with TRBJ2-7; D might be TRBD1 (6 bases). The CDR3 reads CASSLSQGIYEQYF. DNA for the CDR3: TGTGCCAGCAGCTTAAGTCAGGGGATCTACGAGCAGTACTTC.